This entry is about one TCR beta chain. The antigen remains undetermined. This record belongs to a study of response to subunit inactivated influenza vaccine. Findings and limits, study-wide: Each seasonal flu vaccination may recruit only limited new T cells, authors suggested.

One entry per CDR3 protein results from TCRdb running MiXCR on the RT-PCR reads. The sample consists of under 850,000 distinct CDR3 sequences, approximately 17% of them appearing once. V lost 2 bases and J lost 2; bases outside the gene matches: 13. The CDR3 consists of 19 residues. Germline loops: CDR1 SGHNT, CDR2 YYREEE (reference sequence). The genes are TRBV5-4 and TRBJ1-5, with 10 bases aligning to TRBD1. This clonotype originated in a man aged 45 to 65 who received an inactivated influenza vaccine. Sequencing used PBMCs from blood, obtained roughly 5 days after vaccination. DNA of the CDR3: TGTGCCAGCAGCTTCCGGGACAGGGGTCCTGAGACGGGCAATCAGCCCCAGCATTTT. This gives the protein CASSFRDRGPETGNQPQHF.